This TCR beta chain stems from a study of T-cell reconstitution after alpha-beta-depleted transplantation in children. Unique molecular identifiers were incorporated during preparation of the TCRbeta library. Using its own MiXCR run on the PCR reads, TCRdb lists one record per CDR3 protein. Of approximately 980,000 distinct CDR3 sequences in the sample, 25% to 35% were seen once. The junction had 4 bases not matched to a gene; V was cut back by 1 base and J by 7 bases. Germline-derived CDR1 and CDR2 are SGHKS and YYEKEE (reference sequence). The CDR3 has 14 amino acids. The clonotype originates from a boy in the first two years of life who had a stem cell transplant for SCID, so the T cells may come from the graft donor. This chain connects TRBV5-5 to TRBJ2-2; TRBD2 matches at 7 bases. Source: PBMCs, mostly from graft donor cells, taken 360 days after TCRalphabeta/CD19-depleted stem cell transplant. The CDR3, as DNA: TGTGCCAGCAGCTTGATCGGGGGGATCGGGGAGCTGTTTTTT. Protein: CASSLIGGIGELFF. The variable domain in full, completed from reference TRBV5-5 and TRBJ2-2, reads DAGVTQSPTHLIKTRGQQVTLRCSPISGHKSVSWYQQVLGQGPQFIFQYYEKEERGRGNFPDRFSARQFPNYSSELNVNALLLGDSALYLCASSLIGGIGELFFGEGSRLTVL.